This T cell receptor (beta chain) was sequenced in a study of T-cell reconstitution after alpha-beta-depleted transplantation in children. The V end was cut by 0 bases, the J end by 7 bases, with 12 bases between. This CDR3 is built from 15 residues. Germline loops: CDR1 MNHEY, CDR2 SVGAGI. Preparation of the TCRbeta library involved a method that used unique molecular identifiers. Using its own MiXCR run on the PCR reads, TCRdb lists one record per CDR3 protein. The sample has about 340,000 distinct CDR3 sequences, around 10% seen once. This clonotype was found a few times. The chain links TRBV6-5 to TRBJ2-2, with D perhaps TRBD2 (7 bases). The sample here was PBMCs from the stem cell graft donor, taken from the stem cell graft. This TCR was sampled from a human donor who donated a stem cell graft to a child with acute lymphoblastic leukemia. CDR3 DNA sequence: TGTGCCAGCAGTTACTCGGGGGGGGGCCGCGGGGAGCTGTTTTTT. It is translated as CASSYSGGGRGELFF.